Listed below are T cell receptor beta chains from one sample, sequenced in a study of beta chain features in type 1 diabetes. The repertoire was sequenced with immunoSEQ multiplex PCR; TCRdb's copy has only in-frame clones and lacks some. The data contain 900,000 or so clones, 15% to 20% of them singletons. The source material was naive CD4+ T cells from blood. These receptors were obtained from a woman aged 18-29 years in good health. Both conserved end residues are part of each CDR3. A D gene is named only where the DNA matches it firmly. Not all rows give a size; the values are once, few, many and, for expanded clones, a class.

DNA: TGTGCCAGCAGTTACGGCGGTCAGCCCCAGCATTTT
CDR3: CASSYGGQPQHF
V: TRBV6-4
J: TRBJ1-5
size: once
D: .

DNA: TGTGCCAGCAGTGGACGGCGCAATGAGCAGTTCTTC
CDR3: CASSGRRNEQFF
V: TRBV28
J: TRBJ2-1
size: few
D: .

DNA: TGTGCCAGCAGACCTAGCGGCAGCACAGATACGCAGTATTTT
CDR3: CASRPSGSTDTQYF
V: TRBV6-5
J: TRBJ2-3
size: .
D: TRBD2

DNA: TGTGCCAGCTCTTTAGCGGGAGGGTTCCAAGAGACCCAGTACTTC
CDR3: CASSLAGGFQETQYF
V: TRBV18
J: TRBJ2-5
size: .
D: TRBD2

DNA: TGTGCCAGTAGTATACTGCCCCGACTAGCGGGAGGCAATGAGCAGTTCTTC
CDR3: CASSILPRLAGGNEQFF
V: TRBV19
J: TRBJ2-1
size: .
D: TRBD2

DNA: TGTGCCAGCTCACCCGACGGACAACCAAGTGGCTACACCTTC
CDR3: CASSPDGQPSGYTF
V: TRBV18
J: TRBJ1-2
size: .
D: .

DNA: TGTGCCAGTACTGTGGCAAATAGCAATCAGCCCCAGCATTTT
CDR3: CASTVANSNQPQHF
V: TRBV19
J: TRBJ1-5
size: few
D: .

DNA: TGTGCCAGCATGGGTCCCTACAATGAGCAGTTCTTC
CDR3: CASMGPYNEQFF
V: TRBV2
J: TRBJ2-1
size: .
D: .

DNA: TGTGCCAGCAGCTTAGTGGGGAGAGTGAGAGTCAATGAGCAGTTCTTC
CDR3: CASSLVGRVRVNEQFF
V: TRBV7-6
J: TRBJ2-1
size: few
D: .

DNA: TGTGCCAGCAGCCCGAACGACCCCTGGGGGGGCACAGATACGCAGTATTTT
CDR3: CASSPNDPWGGTDTQYF
V: TRBV11-2
J: TRBJ2-3
size: .
D: .

DNA: TGTGCCAGCAGCCCGACTGGGAGGACTGAAGCTTTCTTT
CDR3: CASSPTGRTEAFF
V: TRBV7-9
J: TRBJ1-1
size: .
D: .

DNA: TGTGCCAGCAGTCGACAGTCATCTGGAAACACCATATATTTT
CDR3: CASSRQSSGNTIYF
V: TRBV28
J: TRBJ1-3
size: .
D: .

DNA: TGTGCCAGCAGCTTCCCGGGACATTCGAACACTGAAGCTTTCTTT
CDR3: CASSFPGHSNTEAFF
V: TRBV7-8
J: TRBJ1-1
size: .
D: .

DNA: TGTGCCAGCTCACCCGCGACAACAGGGCTAATCTATGGCTACACCTTC
CDR3: CASSPATTGLIYGYTF
V: TRBV18
J: TRBJ1-2
size: few
D: .

DNA: TGTGCCAGCAGCTTAATACAGCTTAACACTGAAGCTTTCTTT
CDR3: CASSLIQLNTEAFF
V: TRBV7-6
J: TRBJ1-1
size: .
D: .

DNA: TGTGCCAGCAGACTACAGGGGAATATAGACAATGAGCAGTTCTTC
CDR3: CASRLQGNIDNEQFF
V: TRBV7-9
J: TRBJ2-1
size: .
D: TRBD1

DNA: TGCAGCGTTGGGACAGGCCAAGAGACCCAGTACTTC
CDR3: CSVGTGQETQYF
V: TRBV29-1
J: TRBJ2-5
size: few
D: TRBD1

DNA: TGTGCCAGCCAATCGGCACCTGGGGCCAACGTCCTGACTTTC
CDR3: CASQSAPGANVLTF
V: TRBV4-2
J: TRBJ2-6
size: few
D: .

DNA: TGTGCCAGCCAACTAGCGGGAGATGCCAATGAGCAGTTCTTC
CDR3: CASQLAGDANEQFF
V: TRBV7-9
J: TRBJ2-1
size: few
D: TRBD2

DNA: TGTGCCATCAGTGGGAGCTCTGGAAACACCATATATTTT
CDR3: CAISGSSGNTIYF
V: TRBV10-3
J: TRBJ1-3
size: few
D: .

DNA: TGTGCCAGCTCACCAGACAGGCAGGGTCAGCCCCAGCATTTT
CDR3: CASSPDRQGQPQHF
V: TRBV18
J: TRBJ1-5
size: few
D: .

DNA: TGTGCCAGCAGTTATAGGGGCTACGAGCAGTACTTC
CDR3: CASSYRGYEQYF
V: TRBV6-6
J: TRBJ2-7
size: .
D: .

DNA: TGTGCCAGCAGGACTATCAGGGGACCTCGACGGACCGGGGAGCTGTTTTTT
CDR3: CASRTIRGPRRTGELFF
V: TRBV11-2
J: TRBJ2-2
size: few
D: .

DNA: TGTGCCAGCACCCTAACCCCCGCCGGGTTCTTAGCTGGAAAACTGTTTTTT
CDR3: CASTLTPAGFLAGKLFF
V: TRBV7-9
J: TRBJ1-4
size: .
D: .

DNA: TGTGCCAGCAGCTTAGAGGGCGGGAGGGTTGGAGATACGCAGTATTTT
CDR3: CASSLEGGRVGDTQYF
V: TRBV7-2
J: TRBJ2-3
size: .
D: TRBD2

DNA: TGTGCCAGCAGCTTAGTGGGGGCTAGCGGGAGATCTACTAATGAGCAGTTCTTC
CDR3: CASSLVGASGRSTNEQFF
V: TRBV7-9
J: TRBJ2-1
size: few
D: TRBD2

DNA: TGTGCCAGCAGCTTGGCGGGAGGCCACAATGAGCAGTTCTTC
CDR3: CASSLAGGHNEQFF
V: TRBV7-9
J: TRBJ2-1
size: few
D: TRBD2

DNA: TGTGCCAGCAGCCCGGACCGAAGGAGGGAGACCCAGTACTTC
CDR3: CASSPDRRRETQYF
V: TRBV6-6
J: TRBJ2-5
size: .
D: .

DNA: TGCAGTGCTAACTGGTACGAGCAGTACTTC
CDR3: CSANWYEQYF
V: TRBV20-1
J: TRBJ2-7
size: .
D: .

DNA: TGTGCCAGCACTAAGGACAGCAGTAATGAAAAACTGTTTTTT
CDR3: CASTKDSSNEKLFF
V: TRBV6-6
J: TRBJ1-4
size: .
D: .

DNA: TGTGCCAGCAGTATCGGACTAGCGGGAGGTATAGAGACCCAGTACTTC
CDR3: CASSIGLAGGIETQYF
V: TRBV27
J: TRBJ2-5
size: .
D: TRBD2

DNA: TGCGCCAGCAGCCAAGCAGCGGGCGTGGCAGGGGTTGTAAGGAACTATGGCTACACCTTC
CDR3: CASSQAAGVAGVVRNYGYTF
V: TRBV4-1
J: TRBJ1-2
size: .
D: .

DNA: TGTGCCAGCAGTTTATTCAGGCACTATGGCTACACCTTC
CDR3: CASSLFRHYGYTF
V: TRBV28
J: TRBJ1-2
size: .
D: .

DNA: TGTGCCAGCAGACGACTAGCGGGACCATACGAGCAGTACTTC
CDR3: CASRRLAGPYEQYF
V: TRBV7-8
J: TRBJ2-7
size: few
D: TRBD2

DNA: TGTGCCAGCAGGGAAAATCTCGGCAATCAGCCCCAGCATTTT
CDR3: CASRENLGNQPQHF
V: TRBV2
J: TRBJ1-5
size: few
D: .